One T cell receptor (beta chain) is described in this entry. This specimen belongs to a study of T cell changes during pregnancy in multiple sclerosis. J gave up 1 base and V 0 bases, and 5 bases lay outside the gene matches. The CDR3 spans 16 residues. The V gene's germline CDR1 is MNHEY and CDR2 SVGAGI. Here immunoSEQ multiplex PCR was the method, and the copy in TCRdb shows in-frame clones only, minus some. The sample carries around 70,000 clones, around nine tenths recorded once. Sequenced here: peripheral blood, sampled in the second trimester of pregnancy. The chain uses TRBV6-5 and TRBJ2-7, with 8 bases that match TRBD2. This receptor was identified in a female donor in good health, enrolled as a control in a pregnancy study. CDR3 in DNA: TGTGCCAGCAGTTACTCGAGAACTAGCGGTTCCTACGAGCAGTACTTC. As protein: CASSYSRTSGSYEQYF.